The 23 T cell receptor beta chains given below trace back to one sample, sequenced in a study of the immune and genomic landscape of osteosarcoma. Only in-frame clones appear in the TCRdb table, and some are missing; sequencing was by immunoSEQ multiplex PCR. The sample carries about 1,500 clones, just under 75% recorded once. Sequenced material: metastatic tumor tissue from the lung. Receptors were obtained from a young woman with osteosarcoma.

This clone came up once. The chain uses TRBV7-9 and TRBJ2-1; 12 nucleotides agree with TRBD2. Germline V gives CDR1 SEHNR, CDR2 FQNEAQ (reference sequence). The CDR3 extends over 18 amino acids. V was clipped by 6 bases and J by 3 bases; unmatched bases: 12. CDR3 sequence reads: CASRSGLAGNGFYNEQFF. The CDR3 nucleotides are TGTGCCAGCAGATCGGGACTAGCGGGCAATGGGTTCTACAATGAGCAGTTCTTC. The full variable domain, in which reference TRBV7-9 and TRBJ2-1 provide the parts outside the CDR3, is DTGVSQNPRHKITKRGQNVTFRCDPISEHNRLYWYRQTLGQGPEFLTYFQNEAQLEKSRLLSDRFSAERPKGSFSTLEIQRTEQGDSAMYLCASRSGLAGNGFYNEQFFGPGTRLTVL.

This clone has just one count. The rearrangement joins TRBV11-2 to TRBJ2-6; D is unresolved. This CDR3 has 15 amino acids. Germline V gives CDR1 SGHAT, CDR2 FQNNGV. V was clipped by 5 bases and J by 5 bases, with 13 bases between them. The DNA for the CDR3 is TGTGCCAGCAGCAAGCAACAAAGTCGGGCCAACGTCCTGACTTTC. This codes for CASSKQQSRANVLTF.

The rearrangement links TRBV5-6 to TRBJ2-3; D ambiguous. This CDR3 has 16 amino acids. The germline V and J ends were trimmed by 0 bases and 0 bases, with 11 bases remaining between them. Germline CDR1 reads SGHDT; CDR2 reads YYEEEE. CDR3 in DNA: TGTGCCAGCAGCTTGGAGGCTGTATCTAGCACAGATACGCAGTATTTT. Its translation: CASSLEAVSSTDTQYF.

V usage is TRBV7-2 and J usage is TRBJ2-5; D possibly uses TRBD1 or TRBD2 (5 bases each). The CDR3 has 16 residues. Deletions cut 2 bases from V and 1 base from J, with 14 bases between. Germline values: CDR1 SGHTA, CDR2 FQGNSA. CDR3 region: CASSLMIRGPQETQYF. The CDR3 bases are TGTGCCAGCAGCTTAATGATCCGGGGCCCCCAAGAGACCCAGTACTTC.

In this sample, this clone turned up once. The chain has TRBV7-6 and TRBJ2-3, with 15 bases matching TRBD2. V trimming: 5 bases; J trimming: 2 bases; junction bases outside the gene matches: 5. The germline gives CDR1 SGHVS, CDR2 FNYEAQ. CDR3 length equals 17 residues. The CDR3 is CASSLGTSGGFTDTQYF. The CDR3 nucleotides are TGTGCCAGCAGCCTAGGGACTAGCGGGGGGTTCACAGATACGCAGTATTTT.

This chain uses TRBV4-2 with TRBJ2-1; D is unclear. Germline V gene lookup returns CDR1 LGHNA and CDR2 YNFKEQ. There are 13 residues in the CDR3. Trimming stripped 6 bases from V and 8 bases from J, with 14 bases between. The CDR3 loop reads CASSDNLGYEQFF. CDR3 sequence (DNA): TGTGCCAGCAGTGACAACCTTGGGTATGAGCAGTTCTTC.

J is TRBJ2-7 and V is TRBV7-9, with 7 bases aligning to TRBD2. The CDR3 is 15 amino acids. Germline CDR1 is SEHNR and CDR2 is FQNEAQ (reference sequence). V was pared by 6 bases and J by 0 bases, with 8 bases of the junction left unmatched. CDR3: CASSLTSTSSYEQYF. CDR3 nucleotide sequence: TGTGCCAGCAGTTTGACTAGCACAAGCTCCTACGAGCAGTACTTC.

J is TRBJ1-5 and V is TRBV7-2; 11 nucleotides match TRBD1. This CDR3 comprises 14 residues. Germline CDR1 reads SGHTA; CDR2 reads FQGNSA. V was pared by 4 bases and J by 7 bases, with 3 bases of the junction left unmatched. CDR3 DNA sequence: TGTGCCAGCAGCTGGGGACAGGGGGAACAGCCCCAGCATTTT. It is translated as CASSWGQGEQPQHF.

CDR3 DNA sequence: TGTGCCAGCAGCGTATCAGGGAATGGTTTCGATGAGCAGTTCTTC. Protein sequence: CASSVSGNGFDEQFF. The J gene is TRBJ2-1, the V gene TRBV9; a weak D match, TRBD1 (5 bases). V was trimmed by 1 base and J by 8 bases, leaving 16 bases between them. CDR3 length equals 15 residues. The germline V gene has CDR1 SGDLS and CDR2 YYNGEE.

A remark on this clone: This clone may be a read error of a much larger clone one base away. The rearrangement uses TRBV7-2 and TRBJ2-7, with D uncertain. This CDR3 spans 15 amino acids. CDR1 is SGHTA, CDR2 FQGNSA, per germline. Here the CDR3 DNA reads TGTGCCAGCAGCTTGAGCGTCGACGACTCCTACGGGCAGTACTTC. Its translation: CASSLSVDDSYGQYF.

This clone was detected only a few times. This rearrangement joins TRBV16 to TRBJ1-6, with D tentatively TRBD1 (6 bases). Looked up from germline, CDR1 is KGHSY and CDR2 is FQNENV. This CDR3 has 16 residues. V lost 0 bases and J 6 bases, leaving 12 bases between the germline ends. In DNA form, the CDR3 reads TGTGCCAGCAGCCAATCAGGAGGGGGTGGTAATTCACCCCTCCACTTT. This sequence encodes CASSQSGGGGNSPLHF.

This clone was seen more than once but under ten times. The CDR3 loop is CASSESGGPYYEQYF. The CDR3 DNA follows: TGTGCCAGCAGTGAGTCGGGCGGACCCTACTACGAGCAGTACTTC. This chain joins TRBV2 and TRBJ2-7; D gene uncertain. V lost 3 bases, J lost 3 bases, and 15 bases lay in between. This CDR3 contains 15 residues. CDR1 and CDR2 from the germline V gene are SNHLY and FYNNEI.

This chain uses TRBV5-6 with TRBJ1-6; 7 bases map to TRBD1. Per germline, CDR1 SGHDT and CDR2 YYEEEE. This CDR3 comprises 16 residues. The ends lost 1 base at V and 4 bases at J; junction bases unmatched: 5. The CDR3 DNA reads TGTGCCAGCAGCTTGACAGGGGAGGGGTATAATTCACCCCTCCACTTT. Amino acids: CASSLTGEGYNSPLHF.

The chain employs TRBV5-1 and TRBJ1-2; no definite D call. Germline CDR1 and CDR2: SGHRS and YFSETQ. Trimming pared 0 bases from V and 4 bases from J, leaving 7 bases between. The CDR3 is 13 amino acids. CDR3 protein: CASSLDGVYGYTF. The CDR3 nucleotides read TGCGCCAGCAGCTTGGACGGCGTCTATGGCTACACCTTC.

The rearrangement links TRBV2 to TRBJ2-3; 8 bases fit TRBD1. The J segment lost 1 base and the V segment lost 7 bases, leaving 13 bases of the junction unmatched. The CDR3 totals 17 residues. CDR1 is SNHLY and CDR2 is FYNNEI in the germline V gene. The CDR3 bases are TGTGCCAGCAATGGACGCGGGTTGACAGGGGGCACAGATACGCAGTATTTT. It translates to CASNGRGLTGGTDTQYF.

The CDR3 sequence is CASSFTQGYGELFF. As DNA, the CDR3 is TGTGCCAGCAGTTTCACACAGGGGTACGGGGAGCTGTTTTTT. This rearrangement joins TRBV28 to TRBJ2-2; 7 bases align to TRBD1. V lost 3 bases and J lost 7; bases outside the gene matches: 5. From germline, CDR1 is MDHEN and CDR2 SYDVKM. The CDR3 is 14 amino acids.

The CDR3 DNA follows: TGTGCTAGTGGTTTGGTATCCGGGACCACCCTAGAGACCCAGTACTTC. Its protein is CASGLVSGTTLETQYF. The chain couples TRBV12-5 to TRBJ2-5; D could derive from TRBD1 or TRBD2 (5 bases each). This CDR3 contains 16 residues. In germline, CDR1 is LGHNT, CDR2 FRNRAP. V lost 0 bases and J 4 bases, leaving 15 bases between the germline ends.

A note on this clone: The same CDR3 arises from other DNA sequences in this sample as well. In nucleotides, the CDR3 is TGTGCCTGGAGCTCCGGGACAGGGGATTACGAGCAGTACTTC. This sequence encodes CAWSSGTGDYEQYF. The chain employs TRBV30 and TRBJ2-7; 10 bases match TRBD1. J lost 4 bases, V lost 3 bases, and 6 bases had no gene match. Germline assignment: CDR1 GTSNPN and CDR2 SVGIG (reference sequence). The CDR3 runs to 14 residues.

This chain connects TRBV7-2 to TRBJ2-2, with no clear D. The germline V and J ends were trimmed by 2 bases and 6 bases, with 13 bases remaining between them. CDR1 SGHTA and CDR2 FQGNSA come from the germline V gene. CDR3 length: 15 amino acids. CDR3: CASSLSSQAAGELFF. CDR3 DNA: TGTGCCAGCAGCTTATCGTCCCAGGCGGCCGGGGAGCTGTTTTTT.

The chain employs TRBV11-3 and TRBJ2-1; 7 bases line up with TRBD1. This CDR3 is built from 15 residues. Germline lookup yields CDR1 SGHNT and CDR2 YENEEA. V shed 5 bases and J 5 bases; nucleotides not matched to a gene: 9. The CDR3 region has the DNA TGTGCCAGCAGCATAAACAGGGGACCCAACAATGAGCAGTTCTTC. The encoded protein is CASSINRGPNNEQFF.

The chain uses TRBV27 and TRBJ1-2; D is perhaps TRBD1 (5 bases). Germline V gene data show CDR1 as MNHEY and CDR2 as SMNVEV (reference sequence). The CDR3 sequence is 13 residues long. V was trimmed by 2 bases and J by 4 bases, leaving 8 bases between them. The CDR3 spells CASSLGDGYGYTF. CDR3 in DNA: TGTGCCAGCAGTTTAGGGGACGGCTATGGCTACACCTTC.

The chain has TRBV29-1 and TRBJ2-5; D is unresolved. The CDR3 spans 13 residues. With 6 bases removed from V and 3 bases from J, the gap between germline ends came to 14 bases. Germline V gives CDR1 SQVTM, CDR2 ANQGSEA. CDR3 bases: TGCAGCGTCTGGCCCGACACCAAAGAGACCCAGTACTTC. This gives the protein CSVWPDTKETQYF. The full variable domain, in which reference TRBV29-1 and TRBJ2-5 provide the parts outside the CDR3, is SAVISQKPSRDICQRGTSLTIQCQVDSQVTMMFWYRQQPGQSLTLIATANQGSEATYESGFVIDKFPISRPNLTFSTLTVSNMSPEDSSIYLCSVWPDTKETQYFGPGTRLLVL.

This clone was picked up one time. The chain combines TRBV19 with TRBJ2-1, with 7 bases aligning to TRBD1. The CDR3 is 15 residues long. Germline CDR1 LNHDA, CDR2 SQIVND (reference sequence). J gave up 6 bases and V 3 bases, and 8 bases lay outside the gene matches. Written as DNA, the CDR3 is TGTGCCAGTAGTATTATGGGGACAGATAGCAATGAGCAGTTCTTC. Protein: CASSIMGTDSNEQFF.